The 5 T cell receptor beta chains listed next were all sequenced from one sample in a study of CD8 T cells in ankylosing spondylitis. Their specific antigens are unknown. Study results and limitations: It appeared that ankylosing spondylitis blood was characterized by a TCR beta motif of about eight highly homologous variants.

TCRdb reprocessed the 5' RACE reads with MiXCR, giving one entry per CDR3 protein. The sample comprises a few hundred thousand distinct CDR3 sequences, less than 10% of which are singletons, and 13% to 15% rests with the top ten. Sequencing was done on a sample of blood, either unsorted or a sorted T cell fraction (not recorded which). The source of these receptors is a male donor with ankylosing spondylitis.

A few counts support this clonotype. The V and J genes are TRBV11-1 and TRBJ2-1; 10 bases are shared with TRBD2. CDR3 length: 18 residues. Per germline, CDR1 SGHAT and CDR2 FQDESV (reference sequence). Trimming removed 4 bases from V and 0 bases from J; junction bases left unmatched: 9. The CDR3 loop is CASSSRLAGTSSYNEQFF. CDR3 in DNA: TGTGCCAGCAGCTCCCGACTAGCGGGTACGAGCTCCTACAATGAGCAGTTCTTC.

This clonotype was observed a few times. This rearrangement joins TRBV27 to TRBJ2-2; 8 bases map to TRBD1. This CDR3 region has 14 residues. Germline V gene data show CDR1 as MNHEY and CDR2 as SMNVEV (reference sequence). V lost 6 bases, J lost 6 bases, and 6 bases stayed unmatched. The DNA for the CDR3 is TGTGCCAGCAGAGGGACAGGTGGTCCCGGGGAGCTGTTTTTT. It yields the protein CASRGTGGPGELFF.

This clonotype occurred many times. The CDR3 sequence: CAIRGQANTEAFF. The CDR3 DNA sequence: TGTGCCATCAGGGGACAGGCGAACACTGAAGCTTTCTTT. The V and J genes are TRBV10-3 and TRBJ1-1, with 8 positions matching TRBD1. Germline V CDR1 and CDR2: ENHRY, SYGVKD. Trimming at V came to 6 bases and at J to 1 base, leaving 1 base not matched to a gene. The CDR3 sequence is 13 residues long.

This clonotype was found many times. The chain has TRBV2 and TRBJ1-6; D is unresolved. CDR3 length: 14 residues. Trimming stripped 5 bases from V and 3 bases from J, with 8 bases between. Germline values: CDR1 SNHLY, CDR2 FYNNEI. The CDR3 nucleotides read TGTGCCAGCAGTCCAGACTACTATAATTCACCCCTCCACTTT. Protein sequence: CASSPDYYNSPLHF.

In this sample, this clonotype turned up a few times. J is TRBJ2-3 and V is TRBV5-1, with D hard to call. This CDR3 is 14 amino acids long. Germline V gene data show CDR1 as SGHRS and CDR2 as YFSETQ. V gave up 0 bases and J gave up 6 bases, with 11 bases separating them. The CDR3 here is CASSLDSAQDTQYF. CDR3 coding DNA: TGCGCCAGCAGCTTGGACTCGGCCCAGGATACGCAGTATTTT.